This passage covers 13 T cell receptor beta chains from one sample sequenced in a study of CD8 T cells in Susac syndrome. Roughly 0.45 to 1 ug RNA was reverse transcribed with random hexamers. TCRdb recomputed calls from the immunoSEQ multiplex PCR reads with MiXCR, one row per CDR3 protein. In the table there are roughly 190,000 distinct CDR3 sequences, around 95% of which are singletons. What was sequenced was CD8+ T cells from PBMCs. Receptors originate from a human donor with Susac syndrome.

The V call is TRBV29-1, the J call TRBJ2-5; D gene uncertain. The ends were cut back, 6 bases at V and 0 bases at J, with 14 bases in the middle. Germline V gene data show CDR1 as SQVTM and CDR2 as ANQGSEA. This CDR3 contains 14 residues. CDR3 coding DNA: TGCAGCGTCCAGGAACGAGCGTACCAAGAGACCCAGTACTTC. Amino acid sequence: CSVQERAYQETQYF.

The V gene is TRBV4-2, the J gene TRBJ2-1; 7 positions agree with TRBD2. The germline gives CDR1 LGHNA, CDR2 YNFKEQ. The junction had 7 bases not matched to a gene; V was cut back by 0 bases and J by 5 bases. There are 16 residues in the CDR3. CDR3 in amino acids: CASSQDREGINNEQFF. DNA for the CDR3: TGTGCCAGCAGCCAAGATAGGGAGGGGATAAACAATGAGCAGTTCTTC.

This clonotype was seen a few times. The gene calls are TRBV28 and TRBJ2-7, with D tentatively TRBD1 (6 bases). Germline V lookup: CDR1 MDHEN, CDR2 SYDVKM. V lost 5 bases, J lost 4 bases, and 15 bases lay in between. CDR3 length: 14 amino acids. CDR3 in amino acids: CASSPRDNSYEQYF. CDR3 nucleotide sequence: TGTGCCAGCAGTCCCCGGGACAACTCGTACGAGCAGTACTTC.

This rearrangement joins TRBV28 to TRBJ1-5; the match to TRBD1 covers 7 bases. Per the germline V gene, CDR1 is MDHEN and CDR2 is SYDVKM. The V gene end was trimmed by 3 bases and the J gene end by 1 base; junction bases not matched to a gene: 12. The CDR3 extends over 18 amino acids. CDR3 DNA sequence: TGTGCCAGCAGTTTCGAGGGGCAGGGGGTTGTGAGCAATCAGCCCCAGCATTTT. Translated, it gives CASSFEGQGVVSNQPQHF.

This clonotype occurred once. The chain carries TRBV25-1 and TRBJ1-6; a weak D match, TRBD1 (6 bases). V was cut by 7 bases and J by 1 base, with 14 bases left in between. There are 16 residues in the CDR3. Germline V gene lookup returns CDR1 MGHDK and CDR2 SYGVNS. CDR3 nucleotides: TGTGCCAGCACCGGGACAACAAGTTCCTATAATTCACCCCTCCACTTT. This gives the protein CASTGTTSSYNSPLHF.

V gene TRBV15 combines with J gene TRBJ2-1, with TRBD2 identical over 10 bases. Trimming at V came to 3 bases and at J to 6 bases, leaving 5 bases not matched to a gene. CDR3 length equals 15 residues. The V gene's germline CDR1 is LNHNV and CDR2 YYDKDF (reference sequence). The CDR3 DNA is TGTGCCACCAGCAGGTCGACTAGCGGGCGCAATGAGCAGTTCTTC. It codes for CATSRSTSGRNEQFF.

The J gene is TRBJ2-7, the V gene TRBV12-3 or TRBV12-4; D perhaps matches TRBD2 (5 bases). V shed 4 bases and J shed 0 bases, with 19 bases lying between them. The CDR3 extends over 17 amino acids. CDR3: CASSSIPGGLSSYEQYF. In DNA, the CDR3 is TGTGCCAGCAGTTCGATTCCCGGCGGGTTATCCTCCTACGAGCAGTACTTC.

The V call is TRBV7-9, the J call TRBJ1-1; TRBD1 agrees at 7 bases. The CDR3 sequence is 15 residues long. The V and J ends lost 1 base and 1 base, in that order; junction bases with no gene match: 3. CDR1 is SEHNR, CDR2 FQNEAQ, per germline (reference sequence). CDR3 DNA sequence: TGTGCCAGCAGCTTAGGGGCAGGGGGGAACACTGAAGCTTTCTTT. Translation: CASSLGAGGNTEAFF.

The chain combines TRBV7-8 with TRBJ2-7; 11 bases match TRBD2. The CDR3 covers 16 residues. CDR1 and CDR2 from the germline V gene are SGHVS and FQNEAQ. After removal of 5 bases from V and 1 base from J, the junction contained 7 bases not matched to a gene. For the CDR3, the DNA is TGTGCCAGCAGCCTTCGCGGGACTAGCGGATCCTACGAGCAGTACTTC. This translates into CASSLRGTSGSYEQYF.

As DNA, the CDR3 is TGCAGCGTTTATCCGGGGCGCTACAATGAGCAGTTCTTC. Translation gives CSVYPGRYNEQFF. This chain uses TRBV29-1 with TRBJ2-1; D possibly uses TRBD1 or TRBD2 (5 bases each). Germline V gene sequence: CDR1 SQVTM, CDR2 ANQGSEA. V lost 5 bases and J lost 3, with 11 bases in between. The CDR3 is 13 amino acids.

The rearrangement links TRBV9 to TRBJ1-1; D is undetermined. CDR1 is SGDLS, CDR2 YYNGEE, per germline. V was shortened by 4 bases and J by 3 bases, with 7 bases between the two germline ends. The CDR3 spans 12 residues. CDR3 loop: CASSPTDTEAFF. The DNA of the CDR3 is TGTGCCAGCAGCCCTACAGACACTGAAGCTTTCTTT. Full variable domain (missing parts from reference TRBV9 and TRBJ1-1): DSGVTQTPKHLITATGQRVTLRCSPRSGDLSVYWYQQSLDQGLQFLIQYYNGEERAKGNILERFSAQQFPDLHSELNLSSLELGDSALYFCASSPTDTEAFFGQGTRLTVV.

V usage is TRBV3-1 and J usage is TRBJ2-3; D gene unclear. Per the germline V gene, CDR1 is LGHDT and CDR2 is YNNKEL (reference sequence). This CDR3 is 15 amino acids long. Trimming shortened V by 0 bases and J by 0 bases, and 7 bases separated the two germline ends. The CDR3 loop is CASSQESLSTDTQYF. Here the CDR3 DNA reads TGTGCCAGCAGCCAAGAAAGTCTCAGCACAGATACGCAGTATTTT.

This clonotype was found once. The chain is built from TRBV20-1 and TRBJ2-7; TRBD2 agrees at 7 bases. V gave up 3 bases and J gave up 2 bases; unmatched junction bases: 4. CDR1 and CDR2 from the germline V gene are DFQATT and SNEGSKA (reference sequence). The CDR3 loop spans 13 amino acids. DNA of the CDR3: TGCAGTGCTAGGCTAGCGGACGCCTACGAGCAGTACTTC. Encoded protein: CSARLADAYEQYF.